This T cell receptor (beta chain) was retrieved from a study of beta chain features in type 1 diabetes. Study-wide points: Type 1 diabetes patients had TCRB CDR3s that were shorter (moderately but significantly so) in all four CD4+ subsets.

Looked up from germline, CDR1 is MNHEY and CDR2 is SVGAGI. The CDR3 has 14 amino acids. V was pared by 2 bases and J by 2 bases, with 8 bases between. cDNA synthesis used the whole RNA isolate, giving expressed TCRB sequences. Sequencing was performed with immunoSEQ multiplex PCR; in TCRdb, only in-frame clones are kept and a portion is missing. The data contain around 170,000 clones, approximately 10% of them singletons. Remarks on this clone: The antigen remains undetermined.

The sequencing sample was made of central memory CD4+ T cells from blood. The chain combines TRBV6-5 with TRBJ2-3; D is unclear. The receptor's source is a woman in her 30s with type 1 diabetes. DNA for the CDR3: TGTGCCAGCAGTTACAGAGAGAACACAGATACGCAGTATTTT. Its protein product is CASSYRENTDTQYF.